This T cell receptor beta chain was identified during a study of blood T cell repertoires in COVID-19. About the study: Sites in the United States, Italy and Spain provided acute and convalescent COVID-19 samples. Sample material is recorded as cDNA or gDNA derived from T cells, B-cell-depleted T cells, or PBMCs.

Authors' methods: Amplification with reference gene primers provided the estimates of nucleated cell counts. Profiling relied on immunoSEQ multiplex PCR, and the TCRdb table lists in-frame clones only, not all of them. V and J calls and clone size are given by that table; D and trimming were obtained from the DNA. The table records 100,000 to 150,000 clones, around 74% of them present only once. This CDR3 is 17 amino acids long. CDR1 SGHRS and CDR2 YFSETQ come from the germline V gene. V shed 2 bases and J shed 1 base, with 19 bases lying between them. This rearrangement joins TRBV5-1 to TRBJ2-7; D is perhaps TRBD1 (6 bases). Sequencing used peripheral blood. This receptor was obtained from a man aged 55 to 70 with acute or convalescent COVID-19. The CDR3 loop reads CASSFMPQGQSSYEQYF. The CDR3 DNA is TGCGCCAGCAGCTTCATGCCGCAAGGACAGTCATCCTACGAGCAGTACTTC. Filled out from reference TRBV5-1 and TRBJ2-7, the complete variable domain reads KAGVTQTPRYLIKTRGQQVTLSCSPISGHRSVSWYQQTPGQGLQFLFEYFSETQRNKGNFPGRFSGRQFSNSRSEMNVSTLELGDSALYLCASSFMPQGQSSYEQYFGPGTRLTVT.